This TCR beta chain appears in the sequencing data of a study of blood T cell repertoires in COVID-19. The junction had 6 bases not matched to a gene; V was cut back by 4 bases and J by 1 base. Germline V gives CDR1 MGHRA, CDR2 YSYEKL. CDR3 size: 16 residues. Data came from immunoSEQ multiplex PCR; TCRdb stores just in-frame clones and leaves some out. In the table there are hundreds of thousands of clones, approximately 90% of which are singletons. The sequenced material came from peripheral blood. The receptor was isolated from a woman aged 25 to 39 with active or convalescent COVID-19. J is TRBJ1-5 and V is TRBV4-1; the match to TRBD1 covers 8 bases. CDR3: CASSPQGQASNQPQHF. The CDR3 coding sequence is TGCGCCAGCAGCCCGCAGGGACAGGCGAGCAATCAGCCCCAGCATTTT.